The source of this T cell receptor (beta chain) is a study of technical replicates of blood from a handful of donors. Clones were read by immunoSEQ multiplex PCR, and TCRdb kept only the in-frame ones, dropping some. Counted here are 80,000 to 90,000 clones, just under 95% occurring once; the ten biggest clones make up 0.25% to 0.3%. The CDR3 totals 14 residues. CDR1 is MGHRA and CDR2 is YSYEKL in the germline V gene. V lost 6 bases and J 3 bases, leaving 12 bases between the germline ends. The chain joins TRBV4-1 to TRBJ1-5, with D possibly being TRBD1 (5 bases). Sample: T cells isolated from PBMCs. The origin of this receptor is a human donor in good health. As DNA, the CDR3 is TGCGCCAGCAGGGGTCAGGGTCCCAATCAGCCCCAGCATTTT. This codes for CASRGQGPNQPQHF.